The 24 T cell receptor beta chains reported below all come from one sample, sequenced in a study of cytomegalovirus exposure and HLA in healthy donors. Profiling relied on immunoSEQ multiplex PCR, and the TCRdb table lists in-frame clones only, not all of them. The profile shows approximately 300,000 clones, around 86% of them singletons. The sequencing sample was made of PBMCs. All receptors come from a woman between 18 and 29 years old in good health and CMV-seronegative.

The chain couples TRBV5-6 to TRBJ2-2; D remains ambiguous. V lost 7 bases and J 6 bases, leaving 7 bases between the germline ends. The CDR3 is 11 residues long. Germline V gene data show CDR1 as SGHDT and CDR2 as YYEEEE. This CDR3 reads CASGGSGELFF. The CDR3 DNA follows: TGTGCCAGCGGCGGATCCGGGGAGCTGTTTTTT.

The rearrangement links TRBV7-9 to TRBJ1-5, with a weak D call TRBD1 (5 bases). Germline assignment: CDR1 SEHNR and CDR2 FQNEAQ (reference sequence). Trimming removed 5 bases at V and 0 bases at J, with 8 bases between. The CDR3 spans 14 residues. CDR3 region: CASSPGHSNQPQHF. CDR3 nucleotide sequence: TGTGCCAGCAGCCCAGGGCATAGCAATCAGCCCCAGCATTTT.

This chain uses TRBV11-3 with TRBJ2-7, with 8 positions matching TRBD1. CDR1 is SGHNT, CDR2 YENEEA, per germline. J was trimmed by 1 base and V by 5 bases; bases with no gene match: 10. This CDR3 spans 16 amino acids. For the CDR3, the DNA is TGTGCCAGCAGCAGACACCCGGGACAGGCGTCCTACGAGCAGTACTTC. Protein sequence: CASSRHPGQASYEQYF.

CDR3 bases: TGTGCCAGCAGCAAATGTAATCGAGCGGGAGAGCTGTTTTTT. Translated: CASSKCNRAGELFF. The V call is TRBV21-1, the J call TRBJ2-2; the DNA was not used to check the table's D call, TRBD2. TRBV21-1 is a listed pseudogene. The CDR3 covers 14 residues.

The rearrangement links TRBV2 to TRBJ2-7; TRBD1 matches at 8 bases. V lost 5 bases to trimming and J lost 3 bases; unmatched junction nucleotides: 3. The germline V gene has CDR1 SNHLY and CDR2 FYNNEI. This CDR3 spans 13 amino acids. The chain's CDR3 is CASSLTGDYEQYF. The CDR3 DNA reads TGTGCCAGCAGTCTGACAGGGGACTACGAGCAGTACTTC.

Written as DNA, the CDR3 is TGTGCCAGCACTGTGACTTGGGAGGGGGATACGCAGTATTTT. Its protein is CASTVTWEGDTQYF. The V gene is TRBV2, the J gene TRBJ2-3; 7 bases map to TRBD2. This CDR3 has 14 residues. The trim removed 7 bases at V and 6 bases at J, leaving 10 bases unmatched. Germline CDR1 is SNHLY and CDR2 is FYNNEI.

The V call is TRBV7-6, the J call TRBJ1-3; D unresolved. This CDR3 comprises 15 residues. V was shortened by 5 bases and J by 0 bases, with 11 bases between the two germline ends. Germline-derived CDR1 and CDR2 are SGHVS and FNYEAQ. Here the CDR3 DNA reads TGTGCCAGCAGCCCCAGCGGGCTCTCTGGAAACACCATATATTTT. It codes for CASSPSGLSGNTIYF.

This clone appeared a few times. This chain links TRBV9 with TRBJ2-7; D gene unclear. Trimming shortened V by 0 bases and J by 6 bases, and 19 bases separated the two germline ends. There are 16 residues in the CDR3. CDR1 and CDR2 from the germline V gene are SGDLS and YYNGEE. The CDR3 sequence is CASSVASSGAQSEQYF. The CDR3 DNA follows: TGTGCCAGCAGCGTAGCCTCGTCCGGAGCTCAGTCCGAGCAGTACTTC.

The rearrangement joins TRBV6-5 to TRBJ2-3; TRBD2 aligns across 8 bases. After removal of 4 bases from V and 5 bases from J, the junction contained 11 bases not matched to a gene. Germline V gene sequence: CDR1 MNHEY, CDR2 SVGAGI. This CDR3 contains 16 residues. As DNA, the CDR3 is TGTGCCAGCAGTTTGGGCGGGAGGCCCAGTTTAGATACGCAGTATTTT. Translation gives CASSLGGRPSLDTQYF.

V is TRBV5-4 and J is TRBJ1-4; D is unclear. The V end lost 0 bases, the J end lost 8 bases, and 14 bases lay between the germline ends. In germline, CDR1 is SGHNT, CDR2 YYREEE (reference sequence). This CDR3 has 15 residues. Written as DNA, the CDR3 is TGTGCCAGCAGCTTGGCCGAGGCATCCGGGGAAAAACTGTTTTTT. Its protein product is CASSLAEASGEKLFF. The variable domain in full, with the rest retrieved from reference TRBV5-4 and TRBJ1-4, is ETGVTQSPTHLIKTRGQQVTLRCSSQSGHNTVSWYQQALGQGPQFIFQYYREEENGRGNFPPRFSGLQFPNYSSELNVNALELDDSALYLCASSLAEASGEKLFFGSGTQLSVL.

The chain employs TRBV7-9 and TRBJ2-7; a weak D match, TRBD2 (6 bases). Germline CDR1 and CDR2: SEHNR and FQNEAQ (reference sequence). The CDR3 runs to 15 residues. The V end lost 2 bases, the J end lost 0 bases, and 11 bases lay between the germline ends. CDR3 nucleotide sequence: TGTGCCAGCAGCTTAATGTCCGGGAGCTCCTACGAGCAGTACTTC. Its protein product is CASSLMSGSSYEQYF.

The J gene is TRBJ2-3, the V gene TRBV27, with D unclear. The V end lost 4 bases, the J end lost 0 bases, and 5 bases lay between the germline ends. CDR1 MNHEY and CDR2 SMNVEV come from the germline V gene (reference sequence). This CDR3 has 13 amino acids. CDR3 nucleotides: TGTGCCAGCAGTTATCTTAGCACAGATACGCAGTATTTT. Protein: CASSYLSTDTQYF.

The J gene is TRBJ2-5, the V gene TRBV28, with D perhaps matching TRBD2 (5 bases). V lost 4 bases and J lost 3, with 18 bases in between. Germline loops: CDR1 MDHEN, CDR2 SYDVKM. This CDR3 is 16 amino acids long. The CDR3 here is CASSSSGWAFEETQYF. CDR3 nucleotide sequence: TGTGCCAGCAGTTCCAGCGGATGGGCATTTGAAGAGACCCAGTACTTC. Drawing the rest from reference TRBV28 and TRBJ2-5, the complete variable domain is DVKVTQSSRYLVKRTGEKVFLECVQDMDHENMFWYRQDPGLGLRLIYFSYDVKMKEKGDIPEGYSVSREKKERFSLILESASTNQTSMYLCASSSSGWAFEETQYFGPGTRLLVL.

The V and J genes are TRBV7-3 and TRBJ2-3; D is possibly TRBD1 (6 bases). This CDR3 is built from 14 residues. The germline V gene encodes CDR1 SGHTA and CDR2 FQGTGA. V was clipped by 4 bases and J by 2 bases, with 10 bases between them. Here the CDR3 DNA reads TGTGCCAGCAGCTCCGCAGGGGCCACAGATACGCAGTATTTT. It translates to CASSSAGATDTQYF.

This chain's CDR3 is CASSLAGGLGAFF. In DNA, the CDR3 is TGCGCCAGCAGCTTGGCCGGAGGACTTGGAGCTTTCTTT. This chain links TRBV5-1 with TRBJ1-1; no reliable D call. Germline V gene sequence: CDR1 SGHRS, CDR2 YFSETQ. V was shortened by 0 bases and J by 10 bases, with 13 bases between the two germline ends. CDR3 length: 13 amino acids.

The rearrangement uses TRBV27 and TRBJ2-7, with TRBD1 matching over 8 bases. Germline V gene lookup returns CDR1 MNHEY and CDR2 SMNVEV (reference sequence). The junction had 8 bases not matched to a gene; V was cut back by 4 bases and J by 6 bases. This CDR3 spans 14 amino acids. The CDR3 DNA reads TGTGCCAGCAGTTACGGGACAGGCGACGGCGAGCAGTACTTC. Translated, it gives CASSYGTGDGEQYF.

This rearrangement joins TRBV7-9 to TRBJ1-3; the D gene is possibly TRBD1 (6 bases). The CDR3 is 14 residues long. Deletions cut 1 base from V and 3 bases from J, with 7 bases between. CDR1 and CDR2 (germline): SEHNR, FQNEAQ (reference sequence). The chain's CDR3 is CASSLEGDGNTIYF. The CDR3 DNA sequence: TGTGCCAGCAGCTTAGAGGGGGATGGAAACACCATATATTTT.

This clone appeared many times. V usage is TRBV30 and J usage is TRBJ2-5; D may be TRBD1 (8 bases). Deletions cut 2 bases from V and 3 bases from J, with 16 bases between. The CDR3 runs to 15 residues. The germline CDR1 and CDR2 sequences are GTSNPN and SVGIG (reference sequence). The DNA for the CDR3 is TGTGCCTGGAGTCAAGACAGGGGAGGGGAAGAGACCCAGTACTTC. Protein sequence: CAWSQDRGGEETQYF.

The rearrangement uses TRBV6-6 and TRBJ2-5; 8 positions match TRBD2. Germline assignment: CDR1 MNHNY and CDR2 SVGAGI (reference sequence). CDR3 length: 16 residues. The V segment lost 2 bases and the J segment 3 bases; nucleotides outside the gene matches: 8. The CDR3 DNA reads TGTGCCAGCAGTTACCCACGGGCGGGAGGCAAAGAGACCCAGTACTTC. This encodes CASSYPRAGGKETQYF.

This chain uses TRBV11-2 with TRBJ2-5; maybe TRBD1 (5 bases). Between the trimmed V and J ends, which lost 4 bases and 6 bases, there was a span of 18 bases. Germline CDR1 SGHAT, CDR2 FQNNGV. This CDR3 has 15 residues. The CDR3: CASSYLWDGAKTQYF. The CDR3 region has the DNA TGTGCCAGCAGCTACTTGTGGGATGGGGCGAAGACCCAGTACTTC. The whole variable domain, remainder taken from reference TRBV11-2 and TRBJ2-5, is EAGVAQSPRYKIIEKRQSVAFWCNPISGHATLYWYQQILGQGPKLLIQFQNNGVVDDSQLPKDRFSAERLKGVDSTLKIQPAKLEDSAVYLCASSYLWDGAKTQYFGPGTRLLVL.

The V call is TRBV9, the J call TRBJ2-7; TRBD2 matches 11 bases. CDR1 and CDR2 from the germline V gene are SGDLS and YYNGEE. Trimming cost V 0 bases and J 0 bases; bases outside gene matches: 8. This CDR3 comprises 18 residues. The CDR3 reads CASSVGTSGRFSSYEQYF. The CDR3 nucleotides read TGTGCCAGCAGCGTAGGGACTAGCGGGCGGTTTAGCTCCTACGAGCAGTACTTC.

The rearrangement uses TRBV27 and TRBJ2-5; a possible D gene is TRBD1 (6 bases). The CDR3 runs 15 residues. V was pared by 3 bases and J by 3 bases, with 14 bases between. Germline CDR1 is MNHEY and CDR2 is SMNVEV (reference sequence). CDR3 nucleotide sequence: TGTGCCAGCAGTTTTAGGGGGATGGGGGAAGAGACCCAGTACTTC. Translation gives CASSFRGMGEETQYF.

The chain joins TRBV9 to TRBJ1-4; D unresolved. Germline CDR1 is SGDLS and CDR2 is YYNGEE. This CDR3 has 15 residues. Trimming pared 0 bases from V and 2 bases from J, leaving 8 bases between. CDR3 residues: CASSVAEGTNEKLFF. CDR3 DNA sequence: TGTGCCAGCAGCGTAGCTGAGGGTACTAATGAAAAACTGTTTTTT.

This clone appeared a single time. The V gene is TRBV30, the J gene TRBJ2-3, with 7 bases that match TRBD1. The CDR3 is made up of 16 amino acids. Germline trimming cut 0 bases from V and 5 bases from J; bases unmatched to any gene: 11. CDR1 is GTSNPN, CDR2 SVGIG, per germline (reference sequence). CDR3 bases: TGTGCCTGGAGTGTAGGGGCCAGGGGGTTTGGAGATACGCAGTATTTT. Its translation is CAWSVGARGFGDTQYF.